This T cell receptor (beta chain) was captured by sequencing in a study of cytomegalovirus exposure and HLA in healthy donors. This PCR relied on a set of 60 Vbeta primers and 13 Jbeta primers. The assay was immunoSEQ multiplex PCR, and TCRdb's table has in-frame clones only and misses some. The sample yields roughly 120,000 clones, 75% to 85% seen once. Study outcomes and limitations: Within the data, a cluster of highly shared sequence variants was likely a sequencing artifact. Across donors, presence/absence analyses took sequencing depth to be roughly uniform. Researchers reported that a few CMV-associated chains were confirmed in vitro as CMV antigen-specific. A later analysis found most CMV-associated TCR beta chains apparently HLA-restricted.

Of note for this clone: As yet, its antigen is unknown.

Germline CDR1 and CDR2: MGHDK and SYGVNS. CDR3 length: 16 amino acids. The clonotype comes from a woman younger than 30 in good health and CMV-seropositive. Sample: PBMCs. The V gene is TRBV25-1, the J gene TRBJ2-5; 7 positions agree with TRBD1. The DNA end is more similar to TRBJ2-7, so the J call may be wrong. The CDR3 coding sequence is TGTGCCAGCAGTGAAGGGGGTGGGACAGCCTCCTACGAGCAGTACTTC. Its protein is CASSEGGGTASYEQYF.